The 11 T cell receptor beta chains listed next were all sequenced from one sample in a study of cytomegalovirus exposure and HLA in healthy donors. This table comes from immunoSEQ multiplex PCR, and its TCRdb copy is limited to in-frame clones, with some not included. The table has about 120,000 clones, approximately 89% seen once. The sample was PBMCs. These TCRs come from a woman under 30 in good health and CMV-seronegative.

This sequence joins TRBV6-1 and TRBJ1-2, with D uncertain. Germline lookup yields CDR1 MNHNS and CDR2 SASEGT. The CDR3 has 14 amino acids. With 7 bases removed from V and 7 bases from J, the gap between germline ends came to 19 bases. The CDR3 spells CASTKVGLGLGYTF. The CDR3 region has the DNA TGTGCCAGCACCAAAGTAGGGTTAGGACTTGGCTACACCTTC.

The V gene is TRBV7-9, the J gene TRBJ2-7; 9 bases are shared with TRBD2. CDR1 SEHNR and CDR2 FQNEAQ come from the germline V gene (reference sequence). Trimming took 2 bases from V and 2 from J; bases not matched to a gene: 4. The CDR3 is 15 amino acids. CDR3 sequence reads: CASSLIAGVPYEQYF. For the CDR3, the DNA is TGTGCCAGCAGCTTAATAGCGGGGGTCCCCTACGAGCAGTACTTC.

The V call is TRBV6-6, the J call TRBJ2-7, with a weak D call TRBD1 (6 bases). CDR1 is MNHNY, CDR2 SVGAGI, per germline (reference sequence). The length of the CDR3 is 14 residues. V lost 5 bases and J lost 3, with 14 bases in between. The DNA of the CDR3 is TGTGCCAGCAGTAGTTCCGGACAGATCTACGAGCAGTACTTC. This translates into CASSSSGQIYEQYF.

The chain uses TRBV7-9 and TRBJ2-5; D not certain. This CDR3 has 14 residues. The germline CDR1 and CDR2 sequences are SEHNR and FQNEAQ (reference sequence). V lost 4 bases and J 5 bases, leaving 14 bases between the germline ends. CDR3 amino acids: CASSSNSGGETQYF. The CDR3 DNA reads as TGTGCCAGCAGCTCGAACTCCGGCGGCGAGACCCAGTACTTC.

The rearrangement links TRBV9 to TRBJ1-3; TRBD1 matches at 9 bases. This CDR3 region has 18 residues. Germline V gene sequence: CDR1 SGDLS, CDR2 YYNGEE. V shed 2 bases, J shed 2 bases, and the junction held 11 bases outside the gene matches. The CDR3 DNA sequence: TGTGCCAGCAGCGTCGGAGGGACAGGGATTCAGCCTGGAAACACCATATATTTT. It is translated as CASSVGGTGIQPGNTIYF.

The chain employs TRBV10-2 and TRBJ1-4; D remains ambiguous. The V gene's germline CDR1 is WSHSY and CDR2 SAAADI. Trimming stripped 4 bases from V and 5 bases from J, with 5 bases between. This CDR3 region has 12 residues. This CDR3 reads CASSALNEKLFF. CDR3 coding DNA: TGCGCCAGCAGTGCCCTCAATGAAAAACTGTTTTTT.

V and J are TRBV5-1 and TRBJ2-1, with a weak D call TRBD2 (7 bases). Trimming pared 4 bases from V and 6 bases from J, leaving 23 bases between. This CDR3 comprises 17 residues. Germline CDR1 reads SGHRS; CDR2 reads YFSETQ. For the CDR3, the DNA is TGCGCCAGCAGCCCCCCACCCCTCGGGGGGCTCTCCAATGAGCAGTTCTTC. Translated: CASSPPPLGGLSNEQFF.

The CDR3 DNA reads TGCAGCGACGGAGGGACAGGCCTTACGCAGTATTTT. This translates into CSDGGTGLTQYF. V is TRBV29-1 and J is TRBJ2-3, with 8 bases aligning to TRBD1. The CDR3 loop spans 12 amino acids. Germline assignment: CDR1 SQVTM and CDR2 ANQGSEA. V was pared by 7 bases and J by 8 bases, with 8 bases of the junction left unmatched.

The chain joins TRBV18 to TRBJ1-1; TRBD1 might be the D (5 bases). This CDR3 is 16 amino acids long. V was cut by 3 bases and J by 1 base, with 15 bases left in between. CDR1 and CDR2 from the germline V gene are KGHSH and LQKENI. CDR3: CASSPQGRGGNTEAFF. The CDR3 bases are TGTGCCAGCTCACCGCAAGGACGGGGGGGGAACACTGAAGCTTTCTTT.

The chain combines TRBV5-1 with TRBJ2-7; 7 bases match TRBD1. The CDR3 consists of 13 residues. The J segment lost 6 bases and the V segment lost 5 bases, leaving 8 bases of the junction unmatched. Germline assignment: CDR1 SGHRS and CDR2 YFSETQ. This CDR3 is CASRQGGGGEQYF. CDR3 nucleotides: TGCGCCAGCAGGCAAGGGGGCGGAGGCGAGCAGTACTTC.

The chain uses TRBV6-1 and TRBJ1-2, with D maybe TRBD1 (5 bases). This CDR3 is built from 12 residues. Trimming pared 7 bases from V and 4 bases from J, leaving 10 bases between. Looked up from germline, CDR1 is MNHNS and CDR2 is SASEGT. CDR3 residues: CASTLDTYGYTF. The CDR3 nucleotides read TGTGCCAGCACCCTGGACACCTATGGCTACACCTTC.